This TCR beta chain was sequenced for a study of beta chain features in type 1 diabetes. With respect to this clone: Within the sample, other DNA sequences also encode this same CDR3.

The ends were cut back, 0 bases at V and 0 bases at J, with 6 bases in the middle. The germline gives CDR1 SGHRS, CDR2 YFSETQ. The CDR3 totals 14 residues. Averaging roughly 100 mL, one heparinised blood draw was given by each donor. Central memory, naive, regulatory and stem cell-like memory CD4+ cells were sorted by CD45RO/CCR7/CD25/CD127/CD95/CD27. Expressed TCRB transcripts were sequenced, since all the RNA that had been isolated was reverse transcribed. The protocol was immunoSEQ multiplex PCR, while the TCRdb copy is restricted to in-frame clones and leaves out a portion. The data hold under 400,000 clones, with around 19% observed a single time.

The chain carries TRBV5-1 and TRBJ1-2; D gene ambiguous. This clonotype was sampled from a woman aged 18-29 years in good health. What was sequenced was naive CD4+ T cells from blood. The CDR3 protein is CASSLVAANYGYTF. The CDR3 nucleotides are TGCGCCAGCAGCTTGGTGGCGGCTAACTATGGCTACACCTTC.